This paragraph reports one TCR beta chain. Using a J-beta primer mix together with a sample-barcoded 5' primer, a second PCR was run for about 6 to 12 cycles. TCRdb reprocessed the 5' RACE reads via MiXCR and lists one record per CDR3 protein. The sample lists under 2,000,000 distinct CDR3 sequences, about 50% occurring once. The sample originates from a study of blood T cells in healthy people across ages. The germline CDR1 and CDR2 sequences are SGHDN and FVKESK. This CDR3 comprises 15 residues. The germline V and J ends were trimmed by 0 bases and 8 bases, with 14 bases remaining between them. The specimen was blood. The chain joins TRBV14 to TRBJ2-1; no firm D call. The TCR was taken from a woman in her forties in good health. Here the CDR3 DNA reads TGTGCCAGCAGCCAAGATCTAGTACGGCAAGATGAGCAGTTCTTC. It codes for CASSQDLVRQDEQFF.